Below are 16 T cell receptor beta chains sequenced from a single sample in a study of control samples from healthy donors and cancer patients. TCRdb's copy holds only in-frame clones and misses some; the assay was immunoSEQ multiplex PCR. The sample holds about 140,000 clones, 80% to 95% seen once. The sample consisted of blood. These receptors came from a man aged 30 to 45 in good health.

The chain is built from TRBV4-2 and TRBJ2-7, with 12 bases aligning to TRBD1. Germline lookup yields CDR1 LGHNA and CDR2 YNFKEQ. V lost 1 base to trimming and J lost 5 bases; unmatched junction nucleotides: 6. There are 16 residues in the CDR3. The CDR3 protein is CASSQVPGQGADEQYF. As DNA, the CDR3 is TGTGCCAGCAGCCAAGTTCCGGGACAGGGGGCCGACGAGCAGTACTTC.

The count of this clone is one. CDR3 loop: CASSYSGELFF. The DNA of the CDR3 is TGTGCCAGCAGCTATTCGGGGGAGCTGTTTTTT. This chain links TRBV5-4 with TRBJ2-2, with no clear D. The CDR3 consists of 11 residues. V lost 3 bases to trimming and J lost 8 bases, with 5 bases between them. Germline lookup yields CDR1 SGHNT and CDR2 YYREEE (reference sequence).

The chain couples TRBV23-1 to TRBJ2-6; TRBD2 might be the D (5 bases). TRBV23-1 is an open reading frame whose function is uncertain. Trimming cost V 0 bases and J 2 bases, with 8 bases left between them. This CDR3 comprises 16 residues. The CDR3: CASSQSEGPGANVLTF. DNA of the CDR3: TGCGCCAGCAGTCAATCTGAGGGTCCTGGGGCCAACGTCCTGACTTTC.

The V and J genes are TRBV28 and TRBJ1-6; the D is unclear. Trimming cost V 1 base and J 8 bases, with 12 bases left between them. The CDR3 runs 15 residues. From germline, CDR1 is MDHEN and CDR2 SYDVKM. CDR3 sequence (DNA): TGTGCCAGCAGTTTATCCCCAACCTTTTATTCACCCCTCCACTTT. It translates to CASSLSPTFYSPLHF.

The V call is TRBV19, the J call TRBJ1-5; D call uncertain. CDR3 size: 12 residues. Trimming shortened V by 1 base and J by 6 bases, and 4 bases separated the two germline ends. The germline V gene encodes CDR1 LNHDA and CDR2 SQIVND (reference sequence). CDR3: CASSIGGQPQHF. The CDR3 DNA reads TGTGCCAGTAGTATAGGAGGTCAGCCCCAGCATTTT.

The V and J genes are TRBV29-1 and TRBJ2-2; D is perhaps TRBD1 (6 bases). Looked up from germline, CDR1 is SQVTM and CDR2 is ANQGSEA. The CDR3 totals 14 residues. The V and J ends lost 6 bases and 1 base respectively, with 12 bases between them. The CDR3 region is CSVTGLQNTGELFF. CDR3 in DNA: TGCAGCGTGACAGGACTCCAGAACACCGGGGAGCTGTTTTTT.

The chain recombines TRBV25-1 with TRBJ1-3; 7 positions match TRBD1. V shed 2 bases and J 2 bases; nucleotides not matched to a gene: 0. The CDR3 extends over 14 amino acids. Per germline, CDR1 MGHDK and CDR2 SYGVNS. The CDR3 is CASSEDRAGNTIYF. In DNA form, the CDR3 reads TGTGCCAGCAGTGAAGACAGGGCTGGAAACACCATATATTTT.

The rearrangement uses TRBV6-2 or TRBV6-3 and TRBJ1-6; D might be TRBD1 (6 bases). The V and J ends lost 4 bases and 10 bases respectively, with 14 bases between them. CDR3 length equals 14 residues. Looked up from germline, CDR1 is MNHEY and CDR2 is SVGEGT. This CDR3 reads CASSLDSLPSPLHF. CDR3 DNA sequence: TGTGCCAGCAGTTTGGACAGCCTCCCCTCACCCCTCCACTTT.

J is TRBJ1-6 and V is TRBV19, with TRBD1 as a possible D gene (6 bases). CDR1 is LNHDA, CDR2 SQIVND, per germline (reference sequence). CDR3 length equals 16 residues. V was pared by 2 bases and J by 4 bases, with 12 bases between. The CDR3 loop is CASSISGTNYNSPLHF. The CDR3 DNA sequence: TGTGCCAGTAGTATATCCGGGACAAATTATAATTCACCCCTCCACTTT.

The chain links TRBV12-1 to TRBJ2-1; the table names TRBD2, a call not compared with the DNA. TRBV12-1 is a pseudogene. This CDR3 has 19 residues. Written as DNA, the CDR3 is TGTGCCAGCAGCTTTGAACTAGCGGGAGGGCCCGGGCCGGGCAATGAGCAGTTCTTC. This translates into CASSFELAGGPGPGNEQFF.

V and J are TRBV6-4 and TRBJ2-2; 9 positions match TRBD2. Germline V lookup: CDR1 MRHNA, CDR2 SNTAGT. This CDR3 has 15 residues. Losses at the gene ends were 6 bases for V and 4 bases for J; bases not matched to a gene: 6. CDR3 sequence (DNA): TGTGCCAGCAGCCCCGATAGCGGGAGCACCGGGGAGCTGTTTTTT. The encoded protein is CASSPDSGSTGELFF.

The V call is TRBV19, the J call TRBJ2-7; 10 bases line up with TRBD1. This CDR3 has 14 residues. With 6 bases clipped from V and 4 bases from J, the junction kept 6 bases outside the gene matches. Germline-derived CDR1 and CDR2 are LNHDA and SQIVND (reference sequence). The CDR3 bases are TGTGCCAGTAGCCCGACAGGGGGCGAATACGAGCAGTACTTC. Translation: CASSPTGGEYEQYF.

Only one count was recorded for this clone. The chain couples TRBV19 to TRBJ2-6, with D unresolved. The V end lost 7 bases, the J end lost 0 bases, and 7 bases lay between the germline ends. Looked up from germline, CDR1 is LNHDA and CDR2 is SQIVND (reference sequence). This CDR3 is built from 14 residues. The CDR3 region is CASKESSGANVLTF. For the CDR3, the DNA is TGTGCCAGTAAGGAAAGCTCTGGGGCCAACGTCCTGACTTTC.

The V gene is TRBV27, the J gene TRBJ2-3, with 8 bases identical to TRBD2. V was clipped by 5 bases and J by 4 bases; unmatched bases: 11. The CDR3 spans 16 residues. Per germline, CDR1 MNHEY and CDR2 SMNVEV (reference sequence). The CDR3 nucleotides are TGTGCCAGCAGTCGAGGGGGAGCGGGAGCTGCAGATACGCAGTATTTT. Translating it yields CASSRGGAGAADTQYF.

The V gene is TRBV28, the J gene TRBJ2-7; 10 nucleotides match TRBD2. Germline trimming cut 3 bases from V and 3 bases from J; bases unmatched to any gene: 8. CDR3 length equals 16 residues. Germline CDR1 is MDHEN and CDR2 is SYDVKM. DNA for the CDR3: TGTGCCAGCAGTTTTTTCACTAGCGGGATGATCTACGAGCAGTACTTC. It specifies CASSFFTSGMIYEQYF.

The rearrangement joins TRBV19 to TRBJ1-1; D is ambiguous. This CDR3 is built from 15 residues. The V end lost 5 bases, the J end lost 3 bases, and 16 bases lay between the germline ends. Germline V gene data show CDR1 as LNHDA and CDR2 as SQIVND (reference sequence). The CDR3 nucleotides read TGTGCCAGTAGTCTCAACCCCACGGGGTACACTGAAGCTTTCTTT. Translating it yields CASSLNPTGYTEAFF.